The entry below describes one TCR beta chain. Its cognate antigen is unknown. This entry is derived from a study of T-cell memory formation after mild COVID-19. Overall study results and limits: From day 15 to 85, contracting clones were balanced between CD4 and CD8, whereas later expanders leaned toward CD4+.

TCRdb redid the calling of the 5' RACE reads with MiXCR, one entry per CDR3 protein. The sample shows roughly 300,000 distinct CDR3 sequences, roughly 13% of them seen only once. The CDR3 consists of 15 residues. With V trimmed by 1 base and J by 7 bases, 9 bases remained unmatched. The V gene's germline CDR1 is SGHTA and CDR2 FQGNSA. The rearrangement uses TRBV7-2 and TRBJ1-1; 7 positions match TRBD1. This sequence was found in a man aged 18 to 35 who had mild COVID-19 (a few samples of this study predate the infection). Cell type and time point are not known. Sequenced material: PBMCs or a T cell subset sorted from them (not recorded which). The CDR3 region has the DNA TGTGCCAGCAGCTTAGGGCCCTCTGACAGGGATGAAGCTTTCTTT. Amino acids: CASSLGPSDRDEAFF. The complete variable domain, with remaining parts taken from reference TRBV7-2 and TRBJ1-1, reads GAGVSQSPSNKVTEKGKDVELRCDPISGHTALYWYRQSLGQGLEFLIYFQGNSAPDKSGLPSDRFSAERTGGSVSTLTIQRTQQEDSAVYLCASSLGPSDRDEAFFGQGTRLTVV.